This T cell receptor beta chain was identified in a study of shared clonotypes between healthy human individuals. Regarding the study as a whole: Rarefaction gave evidence that sorted-subset sequencing remained incomplete despite large depth.

The CDR3 runs 14 residues. Per the germline V gene, CDR1 is SGHRS and CDR2 is YFSETQ. V shed 1 base and J 7 bases; nucleotides not matched to a gene: 7. Deep-level assay runs were performed. The genomic DNA of each subset was split evenly across several immunoSEQ plates. TCRdb's table, derived via immunoSEQ multiplex PCR, lists solely in-frame clones and lacks some. Here the sample spans about a million clones, about 75% being singletons. In this sample, this clone turned up a few times. The antigen is unknown. The donor population consisted of healthy HIV-negative adults with no recent acute infections or vaccinations.

Specimen: memory CD4+ T cells sorted from blood. Subset indicated: CD45RA-negative fraction. The receptor was derived from a man aged 18 to 35 in good health. The chain employs TRBV5-1 and TRBJ2-7, with 8 bases lining up with TRBD1. CDR3 sequence reads: CASSLRQGASEQYF. As DNA, the CDR3 is TGCGCCAGCAGCTTGAGGCAGGGGGCGAGTGAGCAGTACTTC.